This is a list of T cell receptor beta chains from one sample in a study of CD8 T cells in ankylosing spondylitis. TCRdb reanalysed the 5' RACE reads using MiXCR and keeps one entry per CDR3 protein. The table lists under 450,000 distinct CDR3 sequences, 20% to 25% of them singletons, with 13% in the top ten. Sample: blood, either unsorted or a sorted T cell fraction (not recorded which). Receptors originate from a male donor with ankylosing spondylitis or in good health (not recorded which). Both conserved end residues are part of each CDR3. The order of the fields is J gene, V gene, CDR3 protein.

TRBJ2-7 TRBV11-3 CASNQYYEQYF
TRBJ2-3 TRBV2 CASGGTSTDTQYF
TRBJ2-7 TRBV25-1 CASSEGPGVTYEQYF
TRBJ2-2 TRBV12-3/TRBV12-4 CASSLGPAGTGELFF
TRBJ2-1 TRBV4-1 CASSPGGTLYNEQFF
TRBJ1-1 TRBV11-2 CASSLITVNTEAFF
TRBJ2-2 TRBV27 CASSLSGLWRGEEELFF
TRBJ2-1 TRBV7-8 CASSTRGYNEQFF
TRBJ2-5 TRBV10-2 CASNGEGLAGAQETQYF
TRBJ2-3 TRBV2 CAQDRADTQYF
TRBJ1-2 TRBV9 CASRPTGTNYGYTF
TRBJ2-7 TRBV27 CASSPTPRTYGGGYEQYF
TRBJ2-5 TRBV9 CASSGDGGDLYNQETQYF
TRBJ2-3 TRBV12-3/TRBV12-4 CASSTRGEQSRSDTQYF
TRBJ2-1 TRBV18 CASSPDRGLVNEQFF
TRBJ2-3 TRBV7-9 CASSDSKAGQEDTQYF
TRBJ2-2 TRBV7-3 CASSLTPGLATGELFF
TRBJ2-1 TRBV13 CASSRGSGGNEQFF
TRBJ2-1 TRBV7-6 CASSLRENEQFF
TRBJ1-1 TRBV11-2 CASSLDGTGDEAFF
TRBJ1-6 TRBV5-8 CASSSGAYNSPLHF
TRBJ1-4 TRBV5-6 CASSLRVNSDEKLFF
TRBJ2-3 TRBV13 CASSLRGGEEIDTQYF
TRBJ2-1 TRBV29-1 CSVEVNGGGGYNEQFF
TRBJ2-3 TRBV6-1 CASSSTGGKADTQYF
TRBJ2-7 TRBV5-4 CATREAGAYEQYF
TRBJ1-2 TRBV29-1 CSVEPQETYGYTF
TRBJ2-3 TRBV3-1 CASSDGLASSTDTQYF
TRBJ2-5 TRBV6-5 CASSYLTGVETQYF
TRBJ1-1 TRBV12-3/TRBV12-4 CASSWTGGTEAFF
TRBJ2-7 TRBV10-2 CASSERPGFSYEQYF
TRBJ2-2 TRBV19 CASSIGSLDRTPTGELFF
TRBJ1-1 TRBV7-3 CASSSARQGEAFF
TRBJ2-5 TRBV6-1 CASAHQVGHQETQYF
TRBJ2-4 TRBV4-1 CASSQGLGAGGGGIQYF
TRBJ2-2 TRBV30 CAWTPNTGELFF
TRBJ2-2 TRBV12-3/TRBV12-4 CASRGLAGGPRTGELFF
TRBJ2-5 TRBV6-1 CASSPTSGGAWETQYF
TRBJ2-5 TRBV29-1 CSVVRAGDWQETQYF
TRBJ2-3 TRBV5-6 CASSLFLAHTDTQYF